This T cell receptor (beta chain) is drawn from a study of blood T cell repertoires in COVID-19. This clone occurred a few times. Sequencing used immunoSEQ multiplex PCR; TCRdb keeps in-frame clones, though not all of them. The data hold 350,000 to 450,000 clones, with 85% observed a single time. Sequenced: peripheral blood. This receptor was identified in a woman aged 18-30 years with acute or convalescent COVID-19.

CDR3 sequence: CASSIDLTGSEAFF. DNA for the CDR3: TGTGCCAGTAGTATAGATCTGACAGGGTCTGAAGCTTTCTTT. The chain recombines TRBV19 with TRBJ1-1; 7 nucleotides match TRBD1. The CDR3 sequence is 14 residues long. V was pared by 0 bases and J by 6 bases, with 4 bases of the junction left unmatched. The V gene's germline CDR1 is LNHDA and CDR2 SQIVND (reference sequence).